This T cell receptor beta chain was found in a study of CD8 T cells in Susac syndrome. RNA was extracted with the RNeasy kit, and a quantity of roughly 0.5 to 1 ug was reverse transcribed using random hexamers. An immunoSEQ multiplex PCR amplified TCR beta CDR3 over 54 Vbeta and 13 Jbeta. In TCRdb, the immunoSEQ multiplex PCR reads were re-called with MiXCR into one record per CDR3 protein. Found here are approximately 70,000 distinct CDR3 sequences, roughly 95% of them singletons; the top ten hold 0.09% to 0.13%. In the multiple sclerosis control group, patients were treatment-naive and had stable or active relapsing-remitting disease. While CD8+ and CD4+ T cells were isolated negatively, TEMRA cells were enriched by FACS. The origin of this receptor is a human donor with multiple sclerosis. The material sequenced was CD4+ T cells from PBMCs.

The CDR3 is CSVEQGLYGYTF. In nucleotides, the CDR3 is TGCAGCGTTGAACAGGGACTCTATGGCTACACCTTC. The chain employs TRBV29-1 and TRBJ1-2, with TRBD1 as a possible D gene (5 bases). CDR1 and CDR2 from the germline V gene are SQVTM and ANQGSEA. This CDR3 region has 12 residues. Trimming took off 2 bases at V and 4 bases at J, with 8 bases between the two ends.